Below are 15 T cell receptor beta chains sequenced from a single sample in a study of blood T cells in healthy people across ages. With a J-beta primer mix and a sample-barcoded 5' primer, a second PCR ran 7 to 11 cycles. TCRdb ran MiXCR on the 5' RACE reads and lists one entry per CDR3 protein. Counted here are about 1.7 million distinct CDR3 sequences, 28% occurring once; the ten biggest clones make up 7% to 9%. The sample was blood. Receptors were obtained from a woman aged 30 to 39 in good health.

The gene calls are TRBV13 and TRBJ1-1, with no clear D. This CDR3 is built from 15 residues. Germline CDR1 is PRHDT and CDR2 is FYEKMQ (reference sequence). Trimming removed 0 bases at V and 0 bases at J, with 8 bases between. This CDR3 reads CASSLGRFMNTEAFF. As DNA, the CDR3 is TGTGCCAGCAGCTTAGGACGTTTTATGAACACTGAAGCTTTCTTT.

In this sample, this clonotype turned up a few times. The genes are TRBV7-2 and TRBJ2-1, with TRBD2 matching over 8 bases. The CDR3 is made up of 14 amino acids. The trim removed 7 bases at V and 7 bases at J, leaving 9 bases unmatched. The germline CDR1 and CDR2 sequences are SGHTA and FQGNSA. CDR3 in amino acids: CASTPGGAGNEQFF. In nucleotides, the CDR3 is TGTGCCAGCACCCCCGGGGGGGCGGGGAATGAGCAGTTCTTC. Supplemented by reference TRBV7-2 and TRBJ2-1, the full variable domain reads GAGVSQSPSNKVTEKGKDVELRCDPISGHTALYWYRQSLGQGLEFLIYFQGNSAPDKSGLPSDRFSAERTGGSVSTLTIQRTQQEDSAVYLCASTPGGAGNEQFFGPGTRLTVL.

The chain combines TRBV15 with TRBJ2-7; D might be TRBD1 or TRBD2, each matching 5 bases. Germline V gene sequence: CDR1 LNHNV, CDR2 YYDKDF (reference sequence). This CDR3 comprises 12 residues. Trimming shortened V by 1 base and J by 6 bases, and 7 bases separated the two germline ends. As DNA, the CDR3 is TGTGCCACCAGCAGAGTGGGGACCGAGCAGTACTTC. As protein: CATSRVGTEQYF. Looking up the rest from reference TRBV15 and TRBJ2-7 gives the full variable domain: DAMVIQNPRYQVTQFGKPVTLSCSQTLNHNVMYWYQQKSSQAPKLLFHYYDKDFNNEADTPDNFQSRRPNTSFCFLDIRSPGLGDTAMYLCATSRVGTEQYFGPGTRLTVT.

V is TRBV20-1 and J is TRBJ2-1, with D tentatively TRBD2 (6 bases). The CDR3 has 12 amino acids. The V gene lost 6 bases and the J gene lost 6 bases, with 12 bases spanning the gap. CDR1 DFQATT and CDR2 SNEGSKA come from the germline V gene (reference sequence). CDR3 loop: CSAPHGGNEQFF. In nucleotides, the CDR3 is TGCAGTGCCCCCCACGGGGGCAATGAGCAGTTCTTC.

This chain uses TRBV5-1 with TRBJ1-3, with 10 bases identical to TRBD1. Germline CDR1 and CDR2: SGHRS and YFSETQ. V was clipped by 3 bases and J by 6 bases; unmatched bases: 6. This CDR3 comprises 15 residues. The CDR3 coding sequence is TGCGCCAGCAGCTCCACCGGGACAGGGGTAAACACCATATATTTT. Protein: CASSSTGTGVNTIYF.

This clonotype was seen at least ten times. The J gene is TRBJ1-4, the V gene TRBV10-3; D not resolved. The CDR3 length is 15 residues. The V gene's germline CDR1 is ENHRY and CDR2 SYGVKD. The V end was cut by 8 bases, the J end by 2 bases, with 15 bases between. The CDR3 coding sequence is TGTGCCATCGCGGCAGGTTTGGCGACTAATGAAAAACTGTTTTTT. This codes for CAIAAGLATNEKLFF.

The V call is TRBV12-3 or TRBV12-4, the J call TRBJ1-2; D is unresolved. The CDR3 totals 13 residues. V lost 6 bases and J lost 10, with 18 bases in between. This chain's CDR3 is CASSLMDRRFYTF. The CDR3 DNA reads TGTGCCAGCAGCCTTATGGACCGACGGTTCTACACCTTC.

This clonotype was seen a handful of times. The chain has TRBV5-6 and TRBJ2-1; D is perhaps TRBD1 (6 bases). This CDR3 has 16 residues. Germline V gene lookup returns CDR1 SGHDT and CDR2 YYEEEE. The V gene lost 0 bases and the J gene lost 3 bases, with 13 bases spanning the gap. CDR3 bases: TGTGCCAGCAGCTTGGGCTGGGACACGTTCTACAATGAGCAGTTCTTC. It codes for CASSLGWDTFYNEQFF.

Concerning this clonotype: One end of the junction fails to match germline, which may point to a read error. The J gene is TRBJ2-7, the V gene TRBV5-1; D is unclear. This CDR3 has 13 amino acids. The germline CDR1 and CDR2 sequences are SGHRS and YFSETQ. The CDR3 sequence is CASSSTRSFEQYF. In DNA form, the CDR3 reads TGCGCCAGCAGCTCGACGAGATCCTTCGAGCAGTACTTC.

The chain recombines TRBV7-6 with TRBJ2-5; weak D call: TRBD2 (5 bases). CDR1 is SGHVS, CDR2 FNYEAQ, per germline. Trimming removed 5 bases at V and 4 bases at J, with 17 bases between. There are 15 residues in the CDR3. The DNA for the CDR3 is TGTGCCAGCAGCCCAAGACCGGGGTACGGAGAGACCCAGTACTTC. Amino acids: CASSPRPGYGETQYF.

Turning to this clonotype: A read error is possible here, since a much larger clone lies one base away. This sequence joins TRBV6-5 and TRBJ2-1; 9 bases are shared with TRBD1. After removal of 9 bases from V and 7 bases from J, the junction contained 10 bases not matched to a gene. CDR1 MNHEY and CDR2 SVGAGI come from the germline V gene. The CDR3 sequence is 14 residues long. DNA for the CDR3: TGTGCCAGTCAACCGGGACAGGGTTGGAATGAGCAGTTCTTC. Amino acid sequence: CASQPGQGWNEQFF.

The chain employs TRBV10-3 and TRBJ2-1; 9 bases map to TRBD2. With 0 bases clipped from V and 9 bases from J, the junction kept 6 bases outside the gene matches. The CDR3 loop spans 15 amino acids. The germline gives CDR1 ENHRY, CDR2 SYGVKD. The CDR3 sequence: CAISESLREGSEQFF. CDR3 DNA sequence: TGTGCCATCAGTGAGTCCCTGCGGGAGGGCAGTGAGCAGTTCTTC.

This rearrangement joins TRBV7-6 to TRBJ2-7, with D perhaps matching TRBD1 (5 bases). CDR3 length: 14 amino acids. Trimming shortened V by 2 bases and J by 3 bases, and 11 bases separated the two germline ends. Looked up from germline, CDR1 is SGHVS and CDR2 is FNYEAQ. Here the CDR3 DNA reads TGTGCCAGCAGCTTAACGACAGCACTCTACGAGCAGTACTTC. This sequence encodes CASSLTTALYEQYF.

With regard to this clonotype: A read error may be the cause here, since a much bigger clone is one base away. V is TRBV10-3 and J is TRBJ2-5, with 7 bases aligning to TRBD1. The DNA end is a closer match to TRBJ2-7, so the J assignment may be wrong. CDR1 ENHRY and CDR2 SYGVKD come from the germline V gene. CDR3 length equals 13 residues. Here the CDR3 reads CASTGQSAYEQYF. In nucleotides, the CDR3 is TGTGCCTCAACGGGACAGAGCGCCTACGAGCAGTACTTC.

Remarks on this clonotype: The germline gene is not matched at one end of the junction; a read error may be the cause. This chain joins TRBV20-1 and TRBJ2-1; unclear D gene. The CDR3 loop spans 11 amino acids. CDR1 and CDR2 from the germline V gene are DFQATT and SNEGSKA (reference sequence). The CDR3 DNA reads TGCAGGGCTAGAGTGTTCAATGAGCAGTTCTTC. This translates into CRARVFNEQFF.